What follows are 17 T cell receptor beta chains derived from one specimen sequenced in a study of blood T cell repertoires in COVID-19. Repertoires were generated with immunoSEQ multiplex PCR, while TCRdb's copy carries only in-frame clones and drops some. The repertoire holds around 17,000 clones, with 88% as singletons. The sequenced sample was peripheral blood. The receptors stem from a human donor in a cohort sampled during active COVID-19.

This chain uses TRBV7-2 with TRBJ1-2, with 7 bases lining up with TRBD1. CDR3 length equals 15 residues. Unmatched junction bases numbered 13, after V lost 5 bases and J lost 7 bases. CDR1 and CDR2 (germline): SGHTA, FQGNSA. CDR3 amino acids: CASSNPTGYLGGYTF. CDR3 nucleotides: TGTGCCAGCAGCAATCCGACAGGGTATTTGGGTGGCTACACCTTC.

The chain is built from TRBV5-1 and TRBJ1-4, with TRBD1 identical over 9 bases. The CDR3 extends over 17 amino acids. V trimming: 4 bases; J trimming: 8 bases; junction bases outside the gene matches: 15. From germline, CDR1 is SGHRS and CDR2 YFSETQ. The CDR3 reads CASSRTSGQGFGEKLFF. The CDR3 DNA reads as TGCGCCAGCAGCCGCACCTCGGGACAGGGTTTCGGGGAAAAACTGTTTTTT.

V gene TRBV6-5 combines with J gene TRBJ2-7, with D unclear. V lost 5 bases to trimming and J lost 6 bases, with 14 bases between them. The CDR3 consists of 13 residues. Germline assignment: CDR1 MNHEY and CDR2 SVGAGI. CDR3 sequence reads: CASSPAGFGEQYF. The CDR3 DNA reads as TGTGCCAGCAGTCCAGCCGGGTTTGGCGAGCAGTACTTC.

This clone was detected only once. The rearrangement links TRBV19 to TRBJ2-6; possible D gene TRBD2, 7 bases. Per the germline V gene, CDR1 is LNHDA and CDR2 is SQIVND (reference sequence). This CDR3 is 16 amino acids long. Trimming removed 9 bases from V and 2 bases from J, with 17 bases in between. The CDR3 loop is CASRGQGRAGANVLTF. CDR3 DNA: TGTGCCAGCAGAGGGCAGGGGAGGGCTGGGGCCAACGTCCTGACTTTC.

This clone was detected once. The chain uses TRBV5-4 and TRBJ1-5; maybe TRBD1 (5 bases). The V gene's germline CDR1 is SGHNT and CDR2 YYREEE (reference sequence). This CDR3 contains 13 residues. V was pared by 0 bases and J by 6 bases, with 7 bases between. CDR3 DNA sequence: TGTGCCAGCAGCTTGGAAGGGGTTCAGCCCCAGCATTTT. This codes for CASSLEGVQPQHF. Together with reference TRBV5-4 and TRBJ1-5, the CDR3 gives the full variable domain: ETGVTQSPTHLIKTRGQQVTLRCSSQSGHNTVSWYQQALGQGPQFIFQYYREEENGRGNFPPRFSGLQFPNYSSELNVNALELDDSALYLCASSLEGVQPQHFGDGTRLSIL.

The gene calls are TRBV30 and TRBJ2-7, with D tentatively TRBD2 (5 bases). The length of the CDR3 is 14 residues. Trimming pared 2 bases from V and 6 bases from J, leaving 17 bases between. Germline V gene lookup returns CDR1 GTSNPN and CDR2 SVGIG (reference sequence). CDR3 amino acids: CAWSPDRLEGEQYF. In nucleotides, the CDR3 is TGTGCCTGGAGTCCAGACCGACTCGAGGGCGAGCAGTACTTC.

This chain joins TRBV5-1 and TRBJ2-2; 10 bases align to TRBD1. The CDR3 loop spans 15 amino acids. Germline CDR1 reads SGHRS; CDR2 reads YFSETQ. V lost 4 bases, J lost 4 bases, and 4 bases stayed unmatched. The CDR3 coding sequence is TGCGCCAGCAGCCCAGGACAGGGGGGCACCGGGGAGCTGTTTTTT. It translates to CASSPGQGGTGELFF.

V usage is TRBV11-2 and J usage is TRBJ2-6; D may be TRBD2 (7 bases). CDR1 and CDR2 from the germline V gene are SGHAT and FQNNGV. CDR3 length equals 16 residues. Trimming shortened V by 3 bases and J by 3 bases, and 12 bases separated the two germline ends. CDR3 region: CASSFRGAIGANVLTF. CDR3 sequence (DNA): TGTGCCAGCAGCTTTCGGGGGGCCATTGGGGCCAACGTCCTGACTTTC.

The chain carries TRBV5-1 and TRBJ1-1, with 11 bases identical to TRBD1. The CDR3 is made up of 17 amino acids. Germline trimming cut 0 bases from V and 4 bases from J; bases unmatched to any gene: 8. The germline V gene encodes CDR1 SGHRS and CDR2 YFSETQ. CDR3 nucleotide sequence: TGCGCCAGCAGCTTGGCTGGACAGGGGGCGTCCCGCACTGAAGCTTTCTTT. Its protein product is CASSLAGQGASRTEAFF.

In this sample, this clone turned up once. The chain employs TRBV7-8 and TRBJ2-2, with D possibly being TRBD2 (6 bases). Germline lookup yields CDR1 SGHVS and CDR2 FQNEAQ. V was pared by 0 bases and J by 4 bases, with 12 bases between. CDR3 length: 16 amino acids. The CDR3 loop reads CASSLALVGGTGELFF. The CDR3 nucleotides are TGTGCCAGCAGCTTAGCGCTTGTGGGAGGCACCGGGGAGCTGTTTTTT.

The rearrangement joins TRBV28 to TRBJ2-7; TRBD1 matches at 9 bases. The germline CDR1 and CDR2 sequences are MDHEN and SYDVKM. Trimming removed 5 bases from V and 1 base from J; junction bases left unmatched: 6. The CDR3 runs to 15 residues. The CDR3 loop is CASSPPGQGSYEQYF. The CDR3 DNA sequence: TGTGCCAGCAGTCCTCCGGGACAGGGTTCCTACGAGCAGTACTTC. Using reference TRBV28 and TRBJ2-7 for the parts outside the CDR3, the full variable domain is DVKVTQSSRYLVKRTGEKVFLECVQDMDHENMFWYRQDPGLGLRLIYFSYDVKMKEKGDIPEGYSVSREKKERFSLILESASTNQTSMYLCASSPPGQGSYEQYFGPGTRLTVT.

The genes are TRBV19 and TRBJ1-5; D unclear. The CDR3 has 14 residues. The ends were cut back, 3 bases at V and 0 bases at J, with 6 bases in the middle. Germline-derived CDR1 and CDR2 are LNHDA and SQIVND (reference sequence). The chain's CDR3 is CASSISYSNQPQHF. DNA for the CDR3: TGTGCCAGTAGTATTAGTTATAGCAATCAGCCCCAGCATTTT.

The rearrangement links TRBV29-1 to TRBJ1-1; TRBD1 matches at 7 bases. J gave up 1 base and V 5 bases, and 7 bases lay outside the gene matches. The CDR3 runs 14 residues. Germline V CDR1 and CDR2: SQVTM, ANQGSEA. The DNA for the CDR3 is TGCAGCGTTCGGTGGGCAGGGGGGAACACTGAAGCTTTCTTT. Residues: CSVRWAGGNTEAFF.

The chain couples TRBV5-1 to TRBJ1-4; D gene ambiguous. The CDR3 sequence is 14 residues long. Trimming left V 0 bases short and J 6 bases short, with 9 bases between. The germline V gene has CDR1 SGHRS and CDR2 YFSETQ. Written as DNA, the CDR3 is TGCGCCAGCAGCTTGGATATGTCTGATGAAAAACTGTTTTTT. It encodes CASSLDMSDEKLFF.

This chain joins TRBV5-4 and TRBJ1-4; no definite D call. This CDR3 region has 14 residues. Per germline, CDR1 SGHNT and CDR2 YYREEE (reference sequence). Deletions cut 1 base from V and 11 bases from J, with 15 bases between. The CDR3 is CASSLSGEPWKLFF. In DNA, the CDR3 is TGTGCCAGCAGCTTGTCTGGAGAACCCTGGAAACTGTTTTTT.

The rearrangement uses TRBV5-3 and TRBJ2-7; D gene unclear. TRBV5-3 is reported as an ORF; its role is uncertain. The CDR3 loop spans 14 amino acids. Trimming cost V 5 bases and J 3 bases, with 15 bases left between them. The CDR3 sequence: CARSFTAKSYEQYF. CDR3 coding DNA: TGTGCCAGAAGTTTTACAGCTAAAAGCTACGAGCAGTACTTC.

This chain links TRBV6-5 with TRBJ1-6, with a possible D match to TRBD1 (6 bases). The germline CDR1 and CDR2 sequences are MNHEY and SVGAGI. The CDR3 length is 14 residues. Trimming shortened V by 8 bases and J by 5 bases, and 13 bases separated the two germline ends. The CDR3 DNA reads as TGTGCCAGCTTAGCGGGGGCCAATAATTCACCCCTCCACTTT. This sequence encodes CASLAGANNSPLHF.